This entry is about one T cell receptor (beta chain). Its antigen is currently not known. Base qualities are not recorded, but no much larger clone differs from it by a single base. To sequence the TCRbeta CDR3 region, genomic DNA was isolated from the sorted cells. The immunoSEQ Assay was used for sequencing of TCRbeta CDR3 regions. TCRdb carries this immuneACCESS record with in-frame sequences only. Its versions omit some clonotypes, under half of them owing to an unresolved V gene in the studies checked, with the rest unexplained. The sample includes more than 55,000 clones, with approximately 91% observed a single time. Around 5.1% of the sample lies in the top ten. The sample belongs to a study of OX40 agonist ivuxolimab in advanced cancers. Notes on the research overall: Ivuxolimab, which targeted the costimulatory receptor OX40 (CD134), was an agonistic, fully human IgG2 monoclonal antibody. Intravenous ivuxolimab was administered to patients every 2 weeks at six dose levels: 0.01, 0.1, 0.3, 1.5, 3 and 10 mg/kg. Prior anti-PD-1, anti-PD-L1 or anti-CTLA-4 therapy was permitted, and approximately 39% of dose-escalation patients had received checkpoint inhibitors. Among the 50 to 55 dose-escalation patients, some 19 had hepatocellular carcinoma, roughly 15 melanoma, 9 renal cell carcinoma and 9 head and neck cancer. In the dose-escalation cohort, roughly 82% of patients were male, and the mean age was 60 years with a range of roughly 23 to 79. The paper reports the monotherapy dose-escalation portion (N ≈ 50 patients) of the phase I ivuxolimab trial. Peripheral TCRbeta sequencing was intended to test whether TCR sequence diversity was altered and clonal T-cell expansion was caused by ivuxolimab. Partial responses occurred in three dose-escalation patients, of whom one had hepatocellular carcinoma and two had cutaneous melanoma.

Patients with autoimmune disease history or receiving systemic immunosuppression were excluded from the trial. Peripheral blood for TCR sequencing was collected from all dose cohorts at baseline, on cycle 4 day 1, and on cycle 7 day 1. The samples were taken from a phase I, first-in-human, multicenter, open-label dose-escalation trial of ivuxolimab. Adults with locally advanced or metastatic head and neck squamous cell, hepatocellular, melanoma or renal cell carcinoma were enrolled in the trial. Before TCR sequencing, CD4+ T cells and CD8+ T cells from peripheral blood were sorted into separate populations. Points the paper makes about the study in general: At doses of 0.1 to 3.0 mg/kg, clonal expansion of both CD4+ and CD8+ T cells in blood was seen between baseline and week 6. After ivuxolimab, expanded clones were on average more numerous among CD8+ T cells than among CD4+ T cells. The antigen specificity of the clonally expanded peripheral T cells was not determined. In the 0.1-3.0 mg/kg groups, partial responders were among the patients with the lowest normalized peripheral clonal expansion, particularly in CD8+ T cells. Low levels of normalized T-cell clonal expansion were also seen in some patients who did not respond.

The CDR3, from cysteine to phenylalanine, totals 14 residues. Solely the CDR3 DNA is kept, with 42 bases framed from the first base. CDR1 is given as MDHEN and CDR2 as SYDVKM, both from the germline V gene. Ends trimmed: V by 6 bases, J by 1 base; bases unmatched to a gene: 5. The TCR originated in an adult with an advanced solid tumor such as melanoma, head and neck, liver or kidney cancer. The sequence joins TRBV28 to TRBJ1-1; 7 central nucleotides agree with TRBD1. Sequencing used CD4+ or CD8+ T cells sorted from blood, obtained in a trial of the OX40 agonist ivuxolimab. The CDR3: CASRKQGRNTEAFF. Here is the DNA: TGTGCCAGCAGGAAACAGGGGAGGAACACTGAAGCTTTCTTT.